Described below is a single T cell receptor beta chain sequence and its context. Antigen: not known. This sample was included in a study of Ad26.COV2.S vaccination and SARS-CoV-2 variants. Study outcomes and limitations: Among vaccine recipients, spike-specific TCR breadth exceeded that of placebo recipients. Substantial breadth was reported for post-vaccination spike-specific CD8+ and CD4+ T cells.

Germline values: CDR1 MGHRA, CDR2 YSYEKL. V lost 0 bases to trimming and J lost 8 bases, with 11 bases between them. The CDR3 consists of 13 residues. Some clones are missing from TCRdb's copy, which holds only in-frame ones; the method was immunoSEQ multiplex PCR. This table has 350,000 to 500,000 clones, roughly 90% appearing once. As to treatment: approximately 18 received Ad26.COV2.S at low or high dose, single or two shots; about 5 received placebo; per-sample allocation not given. Specimen acquisition occurred on day 63 following the initial vaccine or placebo injection. The genes are TRBV4-1 and TRBJ2-7, with D uncertain. The source of this sequence is a person aged 18 to 59 who received the Ad26.COV2.S COVID-19 vaccine or a placebo. The sequencing here drew on peripheral blood, taken in a trial of Ad26.COV2.S vaccine versus placebo. As DNA, the CDR3 is TGCGCCAGCAGCCAAGATTCCGGCTGGCAGCAGTACTTC. The encoded protein is CASSQDSGWQQYF.